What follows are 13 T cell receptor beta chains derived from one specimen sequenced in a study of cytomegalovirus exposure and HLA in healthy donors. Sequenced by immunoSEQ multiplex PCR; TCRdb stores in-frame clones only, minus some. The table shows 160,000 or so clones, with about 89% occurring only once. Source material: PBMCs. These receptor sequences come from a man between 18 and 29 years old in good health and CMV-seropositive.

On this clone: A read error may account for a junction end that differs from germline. DNA of the CDR3: TGCCAAAATCAGGACAGGGACTATTACGAGCAGTACTTC. This encodes CQNQDRDYYEQYF. The rearrangement links TRBV7-9 to TRBJ2-7, with D possibly being TRBD1 (8 bases). This CDR3 comprises 13 residues. CDR1 and CDR2 (germline): SEHNR, FQNEAQ (reference sequence).

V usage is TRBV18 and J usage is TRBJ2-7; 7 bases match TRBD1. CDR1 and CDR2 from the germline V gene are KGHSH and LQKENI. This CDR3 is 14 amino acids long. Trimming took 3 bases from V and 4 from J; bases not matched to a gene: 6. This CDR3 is CASSPLGRGYEQYF. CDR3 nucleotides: TGTGCCAGCTCACCCTTGGGCAGGGGGTACGAGCAGTACTTC.

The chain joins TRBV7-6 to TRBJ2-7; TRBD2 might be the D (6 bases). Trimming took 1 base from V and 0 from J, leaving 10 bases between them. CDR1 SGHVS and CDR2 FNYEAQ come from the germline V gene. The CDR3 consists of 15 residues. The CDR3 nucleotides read TGTGCCAGCAGCTTAGGCGGGACTCGCTCCTACGAGCAGTACTTC. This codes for CASSLGGTRSYEQYF.

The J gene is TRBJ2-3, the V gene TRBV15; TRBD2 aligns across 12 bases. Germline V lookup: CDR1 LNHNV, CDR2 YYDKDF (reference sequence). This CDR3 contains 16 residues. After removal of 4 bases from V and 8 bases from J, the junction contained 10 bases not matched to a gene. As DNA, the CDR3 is TGTGCCACCAGCAAGGGGCTAGCGGGGGGGCACTCTACGCAGTATTTT. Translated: CATSKGLAGGHSTQYF.

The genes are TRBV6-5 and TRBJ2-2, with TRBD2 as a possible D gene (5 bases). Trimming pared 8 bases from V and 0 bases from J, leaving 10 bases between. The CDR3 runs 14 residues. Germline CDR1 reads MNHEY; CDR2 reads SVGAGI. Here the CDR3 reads CASGEEANTGELFF. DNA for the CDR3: TGTGCCAGCGGTGAGGAGGCGAACACCGGGGAGCTGTTTTTT.

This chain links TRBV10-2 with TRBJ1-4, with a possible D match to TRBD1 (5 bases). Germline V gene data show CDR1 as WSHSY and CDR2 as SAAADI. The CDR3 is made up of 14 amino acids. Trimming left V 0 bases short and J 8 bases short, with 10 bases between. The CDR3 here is CASSESRGSEKLFF. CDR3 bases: TGCGCCAGCAGTGAGTCAAGGGGATCCGAAAAACTGTTTTTT.

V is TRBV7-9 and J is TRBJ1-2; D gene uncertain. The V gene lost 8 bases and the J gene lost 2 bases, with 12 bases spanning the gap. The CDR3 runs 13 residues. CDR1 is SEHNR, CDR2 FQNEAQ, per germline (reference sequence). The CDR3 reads CASGAGKNYGYTF. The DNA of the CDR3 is TGTGCCAGCGGCGCCGGGAAAAACTATGGCTACACCTTC.

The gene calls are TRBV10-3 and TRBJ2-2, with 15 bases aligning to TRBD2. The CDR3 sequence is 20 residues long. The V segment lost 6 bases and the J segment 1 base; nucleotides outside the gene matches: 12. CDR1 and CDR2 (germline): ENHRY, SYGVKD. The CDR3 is CAIRPAGLAGGPKNTGELFF. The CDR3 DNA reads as TGTGCCATCAGACCCGCGGGACTAGCGGGAGGTCCAAAGAACACCGGGGAGCTGTTTTTT.

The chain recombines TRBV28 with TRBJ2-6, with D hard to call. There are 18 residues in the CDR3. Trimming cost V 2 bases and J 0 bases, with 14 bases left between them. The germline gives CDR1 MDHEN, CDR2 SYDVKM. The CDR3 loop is CASSLSTAFYSGANVLTF. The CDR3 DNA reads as TGTGCCAGCAGTTTAAGTACAGCATTCTACTCTGGGGCCAACGTCCTGACTTTC.

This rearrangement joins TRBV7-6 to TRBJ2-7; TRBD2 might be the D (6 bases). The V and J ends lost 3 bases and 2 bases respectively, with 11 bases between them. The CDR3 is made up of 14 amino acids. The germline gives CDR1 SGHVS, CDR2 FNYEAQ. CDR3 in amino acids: CASSLGGRTYEQYF. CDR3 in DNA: TGTGCCAGCAGCTTGGGGGGTCGAACCTACGAGCAGTACTTC.

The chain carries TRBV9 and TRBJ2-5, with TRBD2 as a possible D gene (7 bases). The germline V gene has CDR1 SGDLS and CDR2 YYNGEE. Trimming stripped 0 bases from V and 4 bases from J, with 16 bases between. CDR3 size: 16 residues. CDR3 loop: CASSVGGGGASETQYF. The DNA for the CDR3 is TGTGCCAGCAGCGTAGGAGGGGGAGGGGCCTCAGAGACCCAGTACTTC.

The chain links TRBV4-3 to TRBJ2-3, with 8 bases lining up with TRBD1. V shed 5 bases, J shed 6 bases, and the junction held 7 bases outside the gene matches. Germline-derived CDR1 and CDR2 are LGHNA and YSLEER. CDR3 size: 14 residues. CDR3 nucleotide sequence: TGCGCCAGCAGCGGACAGGGTAGGAGTGATACGCAGTATTTT. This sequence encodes CASSGQGRSDTQYF.

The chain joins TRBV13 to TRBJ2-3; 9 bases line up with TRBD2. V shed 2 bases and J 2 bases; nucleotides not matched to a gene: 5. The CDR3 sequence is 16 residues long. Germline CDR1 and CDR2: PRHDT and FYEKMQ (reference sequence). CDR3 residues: CASSLSGTSSTDTQYF. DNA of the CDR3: TGTGCCAGCAGCTTATCCGGGACTAGCTCCACAGATACGCAGTATTTT.